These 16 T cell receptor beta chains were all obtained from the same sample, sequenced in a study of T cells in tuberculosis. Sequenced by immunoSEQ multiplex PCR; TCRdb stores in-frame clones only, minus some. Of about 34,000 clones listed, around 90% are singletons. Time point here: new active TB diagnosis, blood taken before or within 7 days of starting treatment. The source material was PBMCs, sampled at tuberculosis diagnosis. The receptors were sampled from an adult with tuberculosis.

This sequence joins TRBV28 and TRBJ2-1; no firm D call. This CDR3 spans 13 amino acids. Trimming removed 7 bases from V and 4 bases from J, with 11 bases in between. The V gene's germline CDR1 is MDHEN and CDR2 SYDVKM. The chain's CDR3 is CASTRILYNEQFF. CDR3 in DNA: TGTGCCAGCACCAGGATCCTGTACAATGAGCAGTTCTTC.

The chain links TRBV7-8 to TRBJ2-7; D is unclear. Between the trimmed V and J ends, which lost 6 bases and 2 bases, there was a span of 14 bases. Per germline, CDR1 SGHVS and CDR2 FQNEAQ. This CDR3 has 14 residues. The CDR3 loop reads CASSETVTTYEQYV. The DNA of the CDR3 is TGTGCCAGCAGTGAGACTGTTACCACCTACGAGCAGTACGTC.

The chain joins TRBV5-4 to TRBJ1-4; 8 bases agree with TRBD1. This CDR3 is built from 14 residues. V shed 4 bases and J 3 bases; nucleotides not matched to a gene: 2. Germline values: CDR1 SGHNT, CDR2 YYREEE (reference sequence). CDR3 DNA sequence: TGTGCCAGCAGCCAGGGGGCAGCTAATGAAAAACTGTTTTTT. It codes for CASSQGAANEKLFF.

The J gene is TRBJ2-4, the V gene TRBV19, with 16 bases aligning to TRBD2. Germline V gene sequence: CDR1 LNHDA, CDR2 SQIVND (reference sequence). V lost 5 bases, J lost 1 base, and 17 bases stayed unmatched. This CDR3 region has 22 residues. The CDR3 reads CASSVVPGLAGGPTTAKNIQYF. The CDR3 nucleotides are TGTGCCAGTAGTGTCGTCCCGGGACTAGCGGGGGGGCCTACAACGGCCAAAAACATTCAGTACTTC.

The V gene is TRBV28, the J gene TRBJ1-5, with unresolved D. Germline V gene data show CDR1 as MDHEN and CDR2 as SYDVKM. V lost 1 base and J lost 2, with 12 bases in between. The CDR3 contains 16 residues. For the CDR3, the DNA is TGTGCCAGCAGTTTATATGACGGGGTTGGCAATCAGCCCCAGCATTTT. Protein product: CASSLYDGVGNQPQHF.

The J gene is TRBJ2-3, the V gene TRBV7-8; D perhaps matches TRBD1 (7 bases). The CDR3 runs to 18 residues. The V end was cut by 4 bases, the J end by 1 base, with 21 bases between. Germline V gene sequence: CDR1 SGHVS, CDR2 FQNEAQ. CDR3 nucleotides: TGTGCCAGCAGCTCTAAACAGGGGATCCGACTAGGCACAGATACGCAGTATTTT. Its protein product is CASSSKQGIRLGTDTQYF.

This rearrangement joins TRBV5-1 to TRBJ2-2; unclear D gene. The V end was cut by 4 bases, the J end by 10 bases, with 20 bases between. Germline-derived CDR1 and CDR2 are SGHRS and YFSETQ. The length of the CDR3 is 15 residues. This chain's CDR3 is CASSQQSSGIVELFF. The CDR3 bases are TGCGCCAGCAGCCAACAGTCCTCCGGTATCGTGGAGCTGTTTTTT.

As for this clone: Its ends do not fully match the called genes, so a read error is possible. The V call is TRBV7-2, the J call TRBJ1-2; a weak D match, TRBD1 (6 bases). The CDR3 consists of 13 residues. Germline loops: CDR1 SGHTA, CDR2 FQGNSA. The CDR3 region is CASSSNSGTSPNF. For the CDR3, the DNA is TGTGCCAGCAGCAGCAATTCCGGGACATCACCAAACTTC.

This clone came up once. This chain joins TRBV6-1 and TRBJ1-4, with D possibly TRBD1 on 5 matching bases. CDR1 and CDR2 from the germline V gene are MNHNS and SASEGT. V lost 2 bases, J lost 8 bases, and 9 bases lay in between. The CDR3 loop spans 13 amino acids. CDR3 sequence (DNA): TGTGCCAGCAGTGAAAGGGGTCGGGAAAAACTGTTTTTT. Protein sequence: CASSERGREKLFF.

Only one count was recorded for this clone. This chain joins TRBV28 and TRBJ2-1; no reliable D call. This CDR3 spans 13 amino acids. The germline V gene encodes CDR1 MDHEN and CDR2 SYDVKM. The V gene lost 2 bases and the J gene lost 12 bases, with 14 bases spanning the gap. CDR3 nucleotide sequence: TGTGCCAGCAGTTTAGATCCTCTATCTGGGCAGTTCTTC. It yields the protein CASSLDPLSGQFF.

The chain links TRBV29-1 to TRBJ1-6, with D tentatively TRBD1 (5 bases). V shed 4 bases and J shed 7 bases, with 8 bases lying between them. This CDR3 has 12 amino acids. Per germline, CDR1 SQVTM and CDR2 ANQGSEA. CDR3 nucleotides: TGCAGCGTTGGGGGGGGGAATTCACCCCTCCACTTT. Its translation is CSVGGGNSPLHF.

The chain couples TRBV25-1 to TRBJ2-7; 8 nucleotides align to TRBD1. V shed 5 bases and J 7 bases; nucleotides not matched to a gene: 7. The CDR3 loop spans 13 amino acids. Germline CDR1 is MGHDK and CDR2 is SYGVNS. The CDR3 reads CASSPGQAGEQYF. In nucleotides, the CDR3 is TGTGCCAGCAGTCCGGGACAGGCGGGAGAGCAGTACTTC.

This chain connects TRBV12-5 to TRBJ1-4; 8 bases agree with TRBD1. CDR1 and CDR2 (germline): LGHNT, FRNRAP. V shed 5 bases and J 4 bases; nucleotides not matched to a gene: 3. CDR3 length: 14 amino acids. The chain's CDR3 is CASGTGQVNEKLFF. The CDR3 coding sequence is TGTGCTAGTGGTACGGGACAGGTTAATGAAAAACTGTTTTTT.

CDR3 in DNA: TGTGCCAGTAGCCCCGCAGTCTTCTATGGCTACACCTTC. It translates to CASSPAVFYGYTF. The chain has TRBV19 and TRBJ1-2; D not certain. The V and J ends lost 6 bases and 4 bases respectively, with 12 bases between them. In germline, CDR1 is LNHDA, CDR2 SQIVND (reference sequence). The CDR3 consists of 13 residues.

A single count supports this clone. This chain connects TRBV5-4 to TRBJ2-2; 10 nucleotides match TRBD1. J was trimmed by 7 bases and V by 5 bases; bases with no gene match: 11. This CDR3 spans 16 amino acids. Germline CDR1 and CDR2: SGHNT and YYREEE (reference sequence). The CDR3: CASSVPDRGQDGELFF. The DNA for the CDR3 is TGTGCCAGCAGTGTTCCCGACAGGGGGCAGGACGGGGAGCTGTTTTTT.

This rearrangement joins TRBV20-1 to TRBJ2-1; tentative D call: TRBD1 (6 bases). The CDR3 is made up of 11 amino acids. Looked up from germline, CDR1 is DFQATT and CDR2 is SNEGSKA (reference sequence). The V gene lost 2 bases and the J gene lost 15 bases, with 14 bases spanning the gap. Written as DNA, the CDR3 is TGCAGTGCTAGAATTAAGACAGGACTGTTCTTC. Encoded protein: CSARIKTGLFF.